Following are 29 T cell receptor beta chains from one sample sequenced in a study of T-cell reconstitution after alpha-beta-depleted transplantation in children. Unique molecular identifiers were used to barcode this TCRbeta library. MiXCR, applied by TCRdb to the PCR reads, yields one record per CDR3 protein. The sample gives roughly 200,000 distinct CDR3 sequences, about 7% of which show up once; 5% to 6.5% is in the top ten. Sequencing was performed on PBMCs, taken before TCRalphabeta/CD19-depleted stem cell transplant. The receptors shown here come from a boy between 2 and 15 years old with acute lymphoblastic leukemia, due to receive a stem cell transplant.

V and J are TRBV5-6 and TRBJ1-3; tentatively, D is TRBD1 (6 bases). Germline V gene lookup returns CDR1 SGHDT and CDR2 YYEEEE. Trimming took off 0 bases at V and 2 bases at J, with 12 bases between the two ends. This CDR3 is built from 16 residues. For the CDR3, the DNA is TGTGCCAGCAGCTTGGAGGCGGGGGCAGCTGGAAACACCATATATTTT. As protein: CASSLEAGAAGNTIYF.

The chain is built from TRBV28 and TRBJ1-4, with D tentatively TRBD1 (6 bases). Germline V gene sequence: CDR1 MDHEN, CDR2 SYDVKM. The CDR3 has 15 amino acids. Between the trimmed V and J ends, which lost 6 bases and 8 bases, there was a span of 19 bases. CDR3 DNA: TGTGCCAGCAGACTTAGCGGGGGCCGGGGGGAAAAACTGTTTTTT. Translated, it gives CASRLSGGRGEKLFF.

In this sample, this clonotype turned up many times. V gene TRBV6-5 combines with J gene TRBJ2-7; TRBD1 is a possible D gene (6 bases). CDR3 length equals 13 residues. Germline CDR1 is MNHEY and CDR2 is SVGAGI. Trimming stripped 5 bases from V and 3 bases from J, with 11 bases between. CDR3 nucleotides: TGTGCCAGCAGTCGGACAGACAACTACGAGCAGTACTTC. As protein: CASSRTDNYEQYF.

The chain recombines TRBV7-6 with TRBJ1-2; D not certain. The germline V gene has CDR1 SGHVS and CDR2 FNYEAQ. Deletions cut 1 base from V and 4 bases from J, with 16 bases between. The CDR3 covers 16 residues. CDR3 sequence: CASSLDSKGLFYGYTF. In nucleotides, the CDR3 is TGTGCCAGCAGCTTAGATAGTAAGGGATTATTCTATGGCTACACCTTC.

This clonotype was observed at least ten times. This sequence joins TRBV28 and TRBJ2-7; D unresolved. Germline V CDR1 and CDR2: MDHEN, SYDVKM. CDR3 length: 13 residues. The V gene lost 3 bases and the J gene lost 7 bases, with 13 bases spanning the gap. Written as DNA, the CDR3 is TGTGCCAGCAGTTTCACCACAGCGAGGGAGCAGTACTTC. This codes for CASSFTTAREQYF.

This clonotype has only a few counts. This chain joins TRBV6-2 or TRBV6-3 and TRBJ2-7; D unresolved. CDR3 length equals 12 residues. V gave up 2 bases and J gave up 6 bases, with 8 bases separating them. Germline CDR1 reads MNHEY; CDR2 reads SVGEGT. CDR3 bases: TGTGCCAGCAGTTACGAGCAGTCCGAGCAGTACTTC. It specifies CASSYEQSEQYF.

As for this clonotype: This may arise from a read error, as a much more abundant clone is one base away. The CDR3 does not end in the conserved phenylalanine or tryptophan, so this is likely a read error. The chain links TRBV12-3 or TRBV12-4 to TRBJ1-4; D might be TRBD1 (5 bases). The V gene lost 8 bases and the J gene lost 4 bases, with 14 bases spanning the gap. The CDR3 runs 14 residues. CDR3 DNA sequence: TGTGCCAGCCGAGGCGAGACAGTTAATGAAAAACTGTTTTAT. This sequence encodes CASRGETVNEKLFY.

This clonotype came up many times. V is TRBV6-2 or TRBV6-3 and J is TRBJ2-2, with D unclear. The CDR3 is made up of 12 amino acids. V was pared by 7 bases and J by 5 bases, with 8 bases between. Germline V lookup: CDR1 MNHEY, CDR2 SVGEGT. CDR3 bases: TGTGCCAGCAATTCCCCAACCGGGGAGCTGTTTTTT. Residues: CASNSPTGELFF.

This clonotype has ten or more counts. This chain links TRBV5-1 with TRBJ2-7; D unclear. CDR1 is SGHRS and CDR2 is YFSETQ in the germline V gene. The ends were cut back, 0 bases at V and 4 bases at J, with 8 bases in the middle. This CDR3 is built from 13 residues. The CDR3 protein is CASSLDVKYEQYF. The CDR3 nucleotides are TGCGCCAGCAGCTTGGACGTCAAATACGAGCAGTACTTC.

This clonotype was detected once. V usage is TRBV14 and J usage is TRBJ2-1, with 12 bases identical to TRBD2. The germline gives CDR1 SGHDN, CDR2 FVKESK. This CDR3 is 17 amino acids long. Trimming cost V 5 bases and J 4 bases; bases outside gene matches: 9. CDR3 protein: CASSSRQGLAGYNEQFF. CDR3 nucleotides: TGTGCCAGCAGCTCGCGGCAGGGACTAGCGGGTTACAATGAGCAGTTCTTC.

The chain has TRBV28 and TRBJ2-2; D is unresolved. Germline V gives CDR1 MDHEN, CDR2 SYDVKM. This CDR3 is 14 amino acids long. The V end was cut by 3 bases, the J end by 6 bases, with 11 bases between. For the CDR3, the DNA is TGTGCCAGCAGTTTCTTGAAGGGCGCCGGGGAGCTGTTTTTT. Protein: CASSFLKGAGELFF.

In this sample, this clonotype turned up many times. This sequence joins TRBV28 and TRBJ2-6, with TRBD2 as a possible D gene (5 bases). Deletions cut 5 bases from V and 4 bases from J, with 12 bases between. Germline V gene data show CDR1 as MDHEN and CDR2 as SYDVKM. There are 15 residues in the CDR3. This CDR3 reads CASSGWGAGANVLTF. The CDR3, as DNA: TGTGCCAGCAGTGGTTGGGGAGCAGGGGCCAACGTCCTGACTTTC.

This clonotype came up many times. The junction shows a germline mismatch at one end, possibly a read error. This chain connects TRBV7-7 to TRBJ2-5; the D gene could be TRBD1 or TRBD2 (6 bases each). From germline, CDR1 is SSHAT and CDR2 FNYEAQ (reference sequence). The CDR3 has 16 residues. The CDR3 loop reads CASSLASGGGEETQYF. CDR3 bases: TGTGCTAGCAGCTTAGCCAGCGGAGGGGGAGAAGAGACCCAGTACTTC.

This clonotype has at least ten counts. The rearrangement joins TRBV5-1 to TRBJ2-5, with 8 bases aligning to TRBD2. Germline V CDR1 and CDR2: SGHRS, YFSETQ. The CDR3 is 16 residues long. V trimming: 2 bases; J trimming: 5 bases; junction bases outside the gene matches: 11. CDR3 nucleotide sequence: TGCGCCAGCAGCTTCCTGGATAGCGGGATGGGGGAGACCCAGTACTTC. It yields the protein CASSFLDSGMGETQYF.

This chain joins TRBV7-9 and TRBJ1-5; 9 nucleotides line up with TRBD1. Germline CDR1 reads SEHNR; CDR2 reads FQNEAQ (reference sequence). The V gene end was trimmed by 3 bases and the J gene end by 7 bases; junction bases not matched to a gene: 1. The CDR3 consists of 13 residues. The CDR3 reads CASSFDRGQPQHF. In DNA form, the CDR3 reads TGTGCCAGCAGCTTTGACAGGGGGCAGCCCCAGCATTTT.

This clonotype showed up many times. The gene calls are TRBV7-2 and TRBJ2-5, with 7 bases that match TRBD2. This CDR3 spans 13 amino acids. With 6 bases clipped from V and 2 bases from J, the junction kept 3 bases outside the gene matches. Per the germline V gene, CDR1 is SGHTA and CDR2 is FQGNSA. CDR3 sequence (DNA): TGTGCCAGCAGTGGGGGGGTTCAAGAGACCCAGTACTTC. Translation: CASSGGVQETQYF.

The CDR3 protein is CASSFTDQPQHF. The CDR3 coding sequence is TGTGCCAGCAGCTTTACAGATCAGCCCCAGCATTTT. The V call is TRBV7-9, the J call TRBJ1-5; D gene ambiguous. Trimming pared 3 bases from V and 5 bases from J, leaving 5 bases between. The CDR3 covers 12 residues. Per the germline V gene, CDR1 is SEHNR and CDR2 is FQNEAQ (reference sequence).

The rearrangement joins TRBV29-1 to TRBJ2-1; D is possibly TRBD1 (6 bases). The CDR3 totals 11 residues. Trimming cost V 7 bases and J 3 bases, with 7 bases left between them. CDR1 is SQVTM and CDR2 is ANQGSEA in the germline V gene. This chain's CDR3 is CSADSYNEQFF. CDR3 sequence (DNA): TGCAGCGCGGACAGCTACAATGAGCAGTTCTTC.

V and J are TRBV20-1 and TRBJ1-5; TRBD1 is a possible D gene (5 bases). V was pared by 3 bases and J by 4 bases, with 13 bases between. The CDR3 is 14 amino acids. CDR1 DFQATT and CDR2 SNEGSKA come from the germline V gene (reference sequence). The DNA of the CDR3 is TGCAGTGCTAGGGGCGGTGGGGGGAATCAGCCCCAGCATTTT. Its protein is CSARGGGGNQPQHF.

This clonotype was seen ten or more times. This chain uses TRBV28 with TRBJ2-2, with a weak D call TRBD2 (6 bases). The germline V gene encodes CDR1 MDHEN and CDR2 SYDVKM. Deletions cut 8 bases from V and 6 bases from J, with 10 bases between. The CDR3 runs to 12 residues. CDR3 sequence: CASGSGSGELFF. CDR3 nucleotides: TGTGCCAGCGGTAGCGGTTCCGGGGAGCTGTTTTTT.

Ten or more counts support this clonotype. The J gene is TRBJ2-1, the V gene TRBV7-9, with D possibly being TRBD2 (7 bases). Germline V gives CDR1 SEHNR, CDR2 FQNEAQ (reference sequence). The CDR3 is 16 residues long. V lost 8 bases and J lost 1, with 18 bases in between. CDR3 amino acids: CASAPLAGASYNEQFF. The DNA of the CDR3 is TGTGCCAGCGCCCCCCTGGCGGGGGCTTCCTACAATGAGCAGTTCTTC.

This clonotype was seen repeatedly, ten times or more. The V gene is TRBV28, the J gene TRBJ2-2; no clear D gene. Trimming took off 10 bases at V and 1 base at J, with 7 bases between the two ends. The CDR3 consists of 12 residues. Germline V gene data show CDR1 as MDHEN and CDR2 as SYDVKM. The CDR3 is CATRRNTGELFF. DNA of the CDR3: TGTGCCACCCGAAGGAACACCGGGGAGCTGTTTTTT.

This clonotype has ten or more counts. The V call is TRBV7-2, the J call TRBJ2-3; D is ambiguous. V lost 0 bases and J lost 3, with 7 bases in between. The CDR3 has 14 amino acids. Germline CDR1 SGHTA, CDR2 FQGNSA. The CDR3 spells CASSLASGTDTQYF. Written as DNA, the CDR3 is TGTGCCAGCAGCTTAGCTTCCGGAACAGATACGCAGTATTTT.

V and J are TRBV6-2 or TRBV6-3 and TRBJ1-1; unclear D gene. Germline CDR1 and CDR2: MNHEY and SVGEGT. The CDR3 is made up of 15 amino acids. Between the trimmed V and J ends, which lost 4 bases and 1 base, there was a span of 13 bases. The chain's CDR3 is CASSSYTQANTEAFF. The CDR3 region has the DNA TGTGCCAGCAGTTCGTACACCCAAGCGAACACTGAAGCTTTCTTT.

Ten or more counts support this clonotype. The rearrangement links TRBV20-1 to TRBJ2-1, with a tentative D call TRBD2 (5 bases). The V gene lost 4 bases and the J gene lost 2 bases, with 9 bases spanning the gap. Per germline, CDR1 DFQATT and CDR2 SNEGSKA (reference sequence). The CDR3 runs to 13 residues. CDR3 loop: CSAKERPYNEQFF. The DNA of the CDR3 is TGCAGTGCTAAGGAGCGGCCCTACAATGAGCAGTTCTTC.

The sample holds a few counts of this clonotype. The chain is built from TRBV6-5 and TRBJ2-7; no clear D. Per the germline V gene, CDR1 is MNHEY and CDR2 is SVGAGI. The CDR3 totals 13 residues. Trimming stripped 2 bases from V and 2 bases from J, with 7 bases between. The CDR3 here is CASSYVQTYEQYF. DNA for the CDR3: TGTGCCAGCAGTTACGTTCAGACCTACGAGCAGTACTTC.

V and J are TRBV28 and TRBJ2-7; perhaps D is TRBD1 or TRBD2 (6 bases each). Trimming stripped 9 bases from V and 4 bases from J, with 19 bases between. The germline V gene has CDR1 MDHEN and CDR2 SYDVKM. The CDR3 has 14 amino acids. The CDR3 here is CASARGGSSYEQYF. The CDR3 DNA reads TGTGCCAGTGCCCGAGGGGGGTCCTCTTACGAGCAGTACTTC. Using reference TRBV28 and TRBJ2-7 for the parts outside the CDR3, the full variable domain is DVKVTQSSRYLVKRTGEKVFLECVQDMDHENMFWYRQDPGLGLRLIYFSYDVKMKEKGDIPEGYSVSREKKERFSLILESASTNQTSMYLCASARGGSSYEQYFGPGTRLTVT.

CDR3 nucleotides: TGCAGTGCTAGAGACATCCCTGGGGCCCCGGGCCTCCCCCAAGAGACCCAGTACTTC. This translates into CSARDIPGAPGLPQETQYF. The chain links TRBV20-1 to TRBJ2-5; the D gene is possibly TRBD1 (5 bases). Trimming pared 0 bases from V and 1 base from J, leaving 24 bases between. Germline CDR1 reads DFQATT; CDR2 reads SNEGSKA (reference sequence). The CDR3 is 19 amino acids.

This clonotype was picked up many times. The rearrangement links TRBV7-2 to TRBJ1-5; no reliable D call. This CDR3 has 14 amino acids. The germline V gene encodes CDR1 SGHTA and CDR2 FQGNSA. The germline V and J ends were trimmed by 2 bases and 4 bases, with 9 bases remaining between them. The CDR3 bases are TGTGCCAGCAGCTTACTGTCGGGGAATCAGCCCCAGCATTTT. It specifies CASSLLSGNQPQHF.